This T cell receptor beta chain was sequenced in a study of neoadjuvant anti-PD-1 for oral cavity cancer. The protocol was immunoSEQ multiplex PCR, while the TCRdb copy is restricted to in-frame clones and leaves out a portion. This table has around 60,000 clones, around 85% appearing once. The CDR3 consists of 14 residues. Germline lookup yields CDR1 SGHDT and CDR2 YYEEEE. V lost 0 bases to trimming and J lost 4 bases, with 8 bases between them. V gene TRBV5-6 combines with J gene TRBJ1-3; the D gene is possibly TRBD1 (5 bases). The sequence derives from a person between 40 and 79 years old with oral cavity squamous cell carcinoma. The input for sequencing was PBMCs, taken before nivolumab (anti-PD-1) treatment. The CDR3 DNA reads as TGTGCCAGCAGCTTGGGAGGGGACGGAAACACCATATATTTT. Its protein product is CASSLGGDGNTIYF. Combining the CDR3 with reference TRBV5-6 and TRBJ1-3 gives the whole variable domain DAGVTQSPTHLIKTRGQQVTLRCSPKSGHDTVSWYQQALGQGPQFIFQYYEEEERQRGNFPDRFSGHQFPNYSSELNVNALLLGDSALYLCASSLGGDGNTIYFGEGSWLTVV.